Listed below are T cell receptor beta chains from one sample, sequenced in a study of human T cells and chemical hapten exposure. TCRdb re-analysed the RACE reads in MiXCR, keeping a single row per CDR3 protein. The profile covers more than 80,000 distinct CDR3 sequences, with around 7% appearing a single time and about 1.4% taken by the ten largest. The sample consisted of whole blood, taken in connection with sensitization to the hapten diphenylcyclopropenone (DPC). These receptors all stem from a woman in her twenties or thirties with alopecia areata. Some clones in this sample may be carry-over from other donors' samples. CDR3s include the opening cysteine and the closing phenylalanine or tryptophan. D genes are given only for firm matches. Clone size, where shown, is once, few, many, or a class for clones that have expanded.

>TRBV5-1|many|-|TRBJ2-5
CANRGGCDQETQYF
TGCGCGAACAGGGGGGGTTGTGACCAAGAGACCCAGTACTTC
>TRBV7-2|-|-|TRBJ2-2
CASSLVTSSPTGELFF
TGTGCCAGCAGCTTAGTCACTAGTTCTCCGACCGGGGAGCTGTTTTTT
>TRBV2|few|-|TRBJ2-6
CARGPTGANVLTF
TGTGCCAGAGGGCCCACTGGGGCCAACGTCCTGACTTTC
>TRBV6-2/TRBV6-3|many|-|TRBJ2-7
CASSYVLGGSLAYEQYF
TGTGCCAGCAGTTACGTTTTGGGGGGCTCGTTGGCCTACGAGCAGTACTTC
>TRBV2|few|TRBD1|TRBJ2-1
CASRKDRGPYNEQFF
TGTGCCAGCAGAAAAGACAGGGGGCCTTACAATGAGCAGTTCTTC
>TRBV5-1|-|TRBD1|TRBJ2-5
CASSLPRDRGDQETQYF
TGCGCCAGCAGCCTACCTAGGGACAGGGGAGACCAAGAGACCCAGTACTTC
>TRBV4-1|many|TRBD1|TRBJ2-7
CASSQPGQGVYEQYF
TGCGCCAGCAGCCAGCCGGGACAGGGAGTGTACGAGCAGTACTTC
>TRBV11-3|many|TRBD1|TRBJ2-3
CASSLGQGHTDTQYF
TGTGCCAGCAGCTTAGGACAGGGGCACACAGATACGCAGTATTTT
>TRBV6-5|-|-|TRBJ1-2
CASSRRRTYGYTF
TGTGCCAGCAGCCGTAGACGGACCTATGGCTACACCTTC
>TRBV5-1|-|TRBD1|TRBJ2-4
CATGTGGNIQYF
TGCGCCACCGGGACAGGGGGCAACATTCAGTACTTC
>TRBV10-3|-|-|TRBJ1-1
CAISESASYTEAFF
TGTGCCATCAGTGAGTCGGCGTCTTACACTGAAGCTTTCTTT
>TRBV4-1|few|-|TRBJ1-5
CASTLTPLARGGQPQHF
TGCGCCAGCACCCTAACCCCCCTAGCTCGAGGGGGACAGCCCCAGCATTTT
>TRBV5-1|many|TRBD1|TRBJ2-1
CASSLTGGNEQFF
TGCGCCAGCAGCTTGACAGGGGGCAATGAGCAGTTCTTC
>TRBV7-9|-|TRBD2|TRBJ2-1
CASSLRASGAIYNEQFF
TGTGCCAGCAGCTTACGGGCTAGCGGGGCGATTTACAATGAGCAGTTCTTC
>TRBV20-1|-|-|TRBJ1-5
CSASGGNNQPQNF
TGCAGTGCTAGCGGGGGGAACAATCAGCCCCAGAATTTT
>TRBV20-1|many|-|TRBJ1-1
CSASRGKGLVVEAFF
TGCAGTGCGTCAAGGGGGAAAGGGCTAGTGGTCGAAGCTTTCTTT
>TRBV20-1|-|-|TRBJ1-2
CSARPDDGYTF
TGCAGTGCTAGACCGGACGATGGCTACACCTTC
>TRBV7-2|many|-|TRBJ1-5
CASSLDSQNNQPQHF
TGTGCCAGCAGCTTAGACAGTCAAAATAATCAGCCCCAGCATTTT
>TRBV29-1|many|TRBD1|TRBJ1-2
CSVEIRQGTTPYGYTF
TGCAGCGTTGAAATTCGACAGGGTACTACTCCCTATGGCTACACCTTC
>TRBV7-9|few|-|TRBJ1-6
CASSRDWEEYSPLHF
TGTGCCAGCAGCCGAGATTGGGAGGAGTACTCACCCCTCCACTTT
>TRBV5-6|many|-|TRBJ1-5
CASSLRGRAQPQHF
TGTGCCAGCAGCTTAAGGGGAAGGGCTCAGCCCCAGCATTTT
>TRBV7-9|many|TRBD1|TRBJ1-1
CASSLKGQGPTEAFF
TGTGCCAGCAGCTTAAAAGGACAGGGTCCCACTGAAGCTTTCTTT
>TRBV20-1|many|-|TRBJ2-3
CSARGAGHTDTQYF
TGCAGTGCTAGAGGCGCGGGACACACAGATACGCAGTATTTT
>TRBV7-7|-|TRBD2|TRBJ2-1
CASSQLPGLAGSTYNEQFF
TGTGCTAGCAGCCAACTACCCGGACTAGCGGGGTCAACCTACAATGAGCAGTTCTTC
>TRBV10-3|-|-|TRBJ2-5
CAISPSQQETQYF
TGTGCCATCTCACCGTCCCAGCAAGAGACCCAGTACTTC
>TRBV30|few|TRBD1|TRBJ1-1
CAWSPLDRGSVEAFF
TGTGCCTGGAGTCCCTTGGACAGGGGGAGCGTGGAAGCTTTCTTT
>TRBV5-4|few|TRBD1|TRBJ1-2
CASSVGTADGYTF
TGTGCCAGCAGCGTTGGGACAGCCGATGGCTACACCTTC
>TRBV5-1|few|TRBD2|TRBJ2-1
CASSPPGLGSYNEQFF
TGCGCCAGCAGCCCGCCGGGACTAGGGTCCTACAATGAGCAGTTCTTC
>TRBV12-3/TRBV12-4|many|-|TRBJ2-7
CASSFDRSPYEQYF
TGTGCCAGCAGTTTCGACAGGTCCCCCTACGAGCAGTACTTC
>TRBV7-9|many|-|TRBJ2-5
CASSNHRVGGTQYF
TGTGCCAGCAGCAATCATAGGGTCGGTGGGACCCAGTACTTC
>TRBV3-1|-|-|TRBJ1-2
CASSQDVRDAIF
TGTGCCAGCAGCCAAGATGTCCGGGACGCTATATTC
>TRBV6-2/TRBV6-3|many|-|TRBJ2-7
CASSYSNAGYEQYF
TGTGCCAGCAGTTACTCGAACGCAGGCTACGAGCAGTACTTC
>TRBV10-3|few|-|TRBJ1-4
CAIREGRDGEKLFF
TGTGCCATCAGAGAAGGGCGGGATGGTGAAAAACTGTTTTTT
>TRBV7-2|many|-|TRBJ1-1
CASSLSLRRETGGAFF
TGTGCCAGCAGCTTAAGTCTGCGACGAGAGACCGGAGGAGCTTTCTTT
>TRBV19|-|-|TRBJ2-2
CASSIDLSDTGELFF
TGTGCCAGTAGTATAGATCTAAGCGACACCGGGGAGCTGTTTTTT